These 9 T cell receptor beta chains originate from one sample sequenced in a study of T cell responses to AZD1222 COVID-19 vaccine (dated by TCRdb to about 2021). Library creation used the immunoSEQ multiplex PCR assay. TCRdb re-hosts the immuneACCESS table, in-frame sequences only. Its copies lack some clones; in the studies checked, an unresolved V gene accounts for under half of them, and the cause for the rest is not known. The sample yields 95,000 to 110,000 clones; about 87% were counted once. The top ten hold approximately 20% of the sample. Taken with the paper, the label for time point translates to: baseline before first vaccination. Sample: peripheral blood, taken on day 0 of AZD1222 vaccination. All receptors derive from an adult in good health.

V usage is TRBV5-1 and J usage is TRBJ2-2; D is perhaps TRBD1 (5 bases). Germline V gene data show CDR1 as SGHRS and CDR2 as YFSETQ. V lost 4 bases and J 6 bases, leaving 13 bases between the germline ends. The CDR3 runs 14 residues. CDR3 coding DNA: TGCGCCAGCAGCAAGGAAGGGGCCGCCGGGGAGCTGTTTTTT. Encoded protein: CASSKEGAAGELFF. Filled out from reference TRBV5-1 and TRBJ2-2, the complete variable domain reads KAGVTQTPRYLIKTRGQQVTLSCSPISGHRSVSWYQQTPGQGLQFLFEYFSETQRNKGNFPGRFSGRQFSNSRSEMNVSTLELGDSALYLCASSKEGAAGELFFGEGSRLTVL.

In DNA, the CDR3 is TGTGCCAGCAGCATCGGGGGGGGGACAGTCTACGAGCAGTACTTC. Amino acids: CASSIGGGTVYEQYF. This chain uses TRBV28 with TRBJ2-7; TRBD2 is a possible D gene (8 bases). The CDR3 contains 15 residues. Trimming left V 6 bases short and J 3 bases short, with 18 bases between. Germline CDR1 is MDHEN and CDR2 is SYDVKM. Looking up the rest from reference TRBV28 and TRBJ2-7 gives the full variable domain: DVKVTQSSRYLVKRTGEKVFLECVQDMDHENMFWYRQDPGLGLRLIYFSYDVKMKEKGDIPEGYSVSREKKERFSLILESASTNQTSMYLCASSIGGGTVYEQYFGPGTRLTVT.

The chain has TRBV4-3 and TRBJ1-3; D is uncertain. The germline gives CDR1 LGHNA, CDR2 YSLEER. The CDR3 covers 16 residues. Deletions cut 0 bases from V and 0 bases from J, with 9 bases between. CDR3 sequence (DNA): TGCGCCAGCAGCCAAGAAGTGCTCAACTCTGGAAACACCATATATTTT. Its protein is CASSQEVLNSGNTIYF.

The genes are TRBV10-3 and TRBJ1-2; 10 bases are shared with TRBD1. The ends lost 6 bases at V and 8 bases at J; junction bases unmatched: 6. The CDR3 loop spans 13 amino acids. Germline V gene sequence: CDR1 ENHRY, CDR2 SYGVKD. CDR3 sequence (DNA): TGTGCCATCAGGACAGGGGGCCTAGGAGGCTACACCTTC. Translating gives CAIRTGGLGGYTF.

V usage is TRBV30 and J usage is TRBJ2-2, with a tentative D call TRBD1 (5 bases). Germline values: CDR1 GTSNPN, CDR2 SVGIG (reference sequence). V lost 0 bases to trimming and J lost 0 bases, with 8 bases between them. CDR3 length: 15 residues. The CDR3 region has the DNA TGTGCCTGGAGTGTCCGACAGACGAACACCGGGGAGCTGTTTTTT. Translating it yields CAWSVRQTNTGELFF.

This CDR3 reads CASSVGGGWVTEAFF. The CDR3, as DNA: TGTGCCAGCAGCGTAGGGGGAGGTTGGGTCACTGAAGCTTTCTTT. The chain recombines TRBV9 with TRBJ1-1; D is ambiguous. The V gene's germline CDR1 is SGDLS and CDR2 YYNGEE. CDR3 size: 15 residues. V was cut by 0 bases and J by 4 bases, with 13 bases left in between.

The J gene is TRBJ1-5, the V gene TRBV5-5; D not resolved. This CDR3 comprises 17 residues. V was trimmed by 0 bases and J by 6 bases, leaving 19 bases between them. Germline CDR1 and CDR2: SGHKS and YYEKEE (reference sequence). CDR3 amino acids: CASSLAAAQAGLQPQHF. The CDR3 DNA reads TGTGCCAGCAGCTTGGCGGCTGCGCAGGCAGGTCTTCAGCCCCAGCATTTT.

The sample holds one count of this clone. The chain carries TRBV7-2 and TRBJ2-5, with D uncertain. The CDR3 runs 14 residues. CDR1 SGHTA and CDR2 FQGNSA come from the germline V gene. V gave up 5 bases and J gave up 4 bases, with 14 bases separating them. Here the CDR3 reads CASSLSSKGETQYF. The CDR3 nucleotides are TGTGCCAGCAGCCTCTCTAGTAAGGGAGAGACCCAGTACTTC.

A word on this clone: One end of the junction is discordant with germline, which a read error may explain. This chain uses TRBV7-7 with TRBJ1-5; D is ambiguous. The CDR3 runs 15 residues. Germline CDR1 reads SSHAT; CDR2 reads FNYEAQ (reference sequence). The CDR3: CASSLEQIQNQPQHF. The CDR3 region has the DNA TGTGCTAGCAGCTTAGAACAGATACAGAATCAGCCCCAGCATTTT.